This T cell receptor (beta chain) was captured by sequencing in a study of blood T cell repertoires in COVID-19. Participants were aged about 18 to 90 years, lived in over 20 US areas, and enrolled virtually. Allocation to cohorts depended on clinical history reported by the participants. Within 2 weeks before study entry, exposed participants met a COVID-19 case. Data came from immunoSEQ multiplex PCR; TCRdb stores just in-frame clones and leaves some out. The sample includes about 260,000 clones, about 87% of them seen just once. The CDR3 sequence is 14 residues long. The V and J ends lost 2 bases and 6 bases, in that order; junction bases with no gene match: 5. Germline CDR1 reads GTSNPN; CDR2 reads SVGIG (reference sequence).

The chain recombines TRBV30 with TRBJ1-5, with 9 bases fitting TRBD1. The TCR comes from a woman between 35 and 50 years old who had been exposed to COVID-19. Material for sequencing was PBMCs or T cells enriched from blood (not recorded which). The CDR3 here is CAWSPGTGTQPQHF. The CDR3 DNA sequence: TGTGCCTGGAGTCCCGGGACAGGGACTCAGCCCCAGCATTTT. Together with reference TRBV30 and TRBJ1-5, the CDR3 gives the full variable domain: SQTIHQWPATLVQPVGSPLSLECTVEGTSNPNLYWYRQAAGRGLQLLFYSVGIGQISSEVPQNLSASRPQDRQFILSSKKLLLSDSGFYLCAWSPGTGTQPQHFGDGTRLSIL.